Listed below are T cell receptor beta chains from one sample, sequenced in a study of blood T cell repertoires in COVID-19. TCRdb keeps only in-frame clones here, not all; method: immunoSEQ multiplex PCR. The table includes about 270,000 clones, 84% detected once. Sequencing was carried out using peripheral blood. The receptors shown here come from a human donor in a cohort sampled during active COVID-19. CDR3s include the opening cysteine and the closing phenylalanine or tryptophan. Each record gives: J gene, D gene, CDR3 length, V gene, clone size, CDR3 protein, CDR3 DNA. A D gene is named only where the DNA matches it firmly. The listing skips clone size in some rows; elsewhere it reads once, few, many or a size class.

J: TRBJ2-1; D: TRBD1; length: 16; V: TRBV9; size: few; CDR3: CASSPGGFRAYNEQFF; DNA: TGTGCCAGCAGCCCAGGGGGTTTTCGGGCCTACAATGAGCAGTTCTTC
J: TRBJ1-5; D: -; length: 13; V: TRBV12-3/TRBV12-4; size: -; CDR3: CASSFGDFQPQHF; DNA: TGTGCCAGCAGTTTCGGGGATTTTCAGCCCCAGCATTTT
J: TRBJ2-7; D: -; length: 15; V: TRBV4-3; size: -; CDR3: CASSQVQGGSYEQYF; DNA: TGCGCCAGCAGCCAAGTACAGGGTGGGTCCTACGAGCAGTACTTC
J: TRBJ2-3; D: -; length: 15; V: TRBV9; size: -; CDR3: CASSVPEGGTDTQYF; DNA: TGTGCCAGCAGCGTCCCCGAGGGGGGGACAGATACGCAGTATTTT
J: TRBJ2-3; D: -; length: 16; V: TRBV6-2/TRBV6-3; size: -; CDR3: CASSYPPSPSTDTQYF; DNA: TGTGCCAGCAGTTACCCCCCTAGCCCAAGCACAGATACGCAGTATTTT
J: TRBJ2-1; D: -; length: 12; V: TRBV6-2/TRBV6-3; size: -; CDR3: CASSYNENEQFF; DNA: TGTGCCAGCAGTTACAACGAGAATGAGCAGTTCTTC
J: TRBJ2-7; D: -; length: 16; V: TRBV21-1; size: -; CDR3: CASSKQPGQGIYEQYF; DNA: TGTGCCAGCAGCAAACAACCGGGACAGGGTATCTACGAGCAGTACTTC
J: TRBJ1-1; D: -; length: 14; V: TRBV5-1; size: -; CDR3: CASSMRQSDPEVFF; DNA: TGCGCCAGCAGCATGCGACAGAGCGACCCTGAAGTTTTCTTT
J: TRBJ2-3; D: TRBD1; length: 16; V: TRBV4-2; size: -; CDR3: CASSQVTGQSTDTQYF; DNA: TGTGCCAGCAGCCAAGTAACGGGACAGAGCACAGATACGCAGTATTTT
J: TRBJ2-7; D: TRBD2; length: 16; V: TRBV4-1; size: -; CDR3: CASSQWASGGSYEQYF; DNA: TGCGCCAGCAGCCAGTGGGCTAGCGGGGGATCCTACGAGCAGTACTTC
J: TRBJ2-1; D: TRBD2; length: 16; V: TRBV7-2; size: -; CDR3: CASSPKSAASGGQQFF; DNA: TGTGCCAGCAGCCCAAAATCGGCGGCTAGCGGGGGCCAGCAGTTCTTC
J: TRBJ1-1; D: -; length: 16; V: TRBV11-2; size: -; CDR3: CASSLDPPGGGTEAFF; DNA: TGTGCCAGCAGCTTAGATCCTCCGGGGGGAGGCACTGAAGCTTTCTTT
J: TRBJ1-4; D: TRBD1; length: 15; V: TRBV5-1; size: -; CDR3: CASSAAGTGSEKLFF; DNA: TGCGCCAGCAGCGCGGCCGGGACAGGGAGTGAAAAACTGTTTTTT
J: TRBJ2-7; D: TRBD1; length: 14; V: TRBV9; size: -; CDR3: CASSRGQGAYEQYF; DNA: TGTGCCAGCAGCAGAGGACAGGGGGCCTACGAGCAGTACTTC
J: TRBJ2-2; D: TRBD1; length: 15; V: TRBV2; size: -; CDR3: CASSRDRGNTGELFF; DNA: TGTGCCAGCAGTAGGGACAGGGGGAACACCGGGGAGCTGTTTTTT
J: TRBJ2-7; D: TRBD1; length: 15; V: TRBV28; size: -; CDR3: CASRTTGGVSYEQYF; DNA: TGTGCCAGCAGGACGACAGGGGGCGTTTCCTACGAGCAGTACTTC
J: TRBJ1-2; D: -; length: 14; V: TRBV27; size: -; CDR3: CASSEIQGSYGYTF; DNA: TGTGCCAGCAGCGAGATACAGGGAAGCTATGGCTACACCTTC
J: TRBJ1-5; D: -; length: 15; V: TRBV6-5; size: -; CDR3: CASSYSGRPNQPQHF; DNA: TGTGCCAGCAGTTACTCAGGCAGGCCCAATCAGCCCCAGCATTTT
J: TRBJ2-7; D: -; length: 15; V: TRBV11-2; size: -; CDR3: CASSLFSGSGYEQYF; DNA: TGTGCCAGCAGCTTATTCTCGGGGTCGGGTTACGAGCAGTACTTC
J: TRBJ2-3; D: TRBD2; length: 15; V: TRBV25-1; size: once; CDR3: CASIGPGGSTDTQYF; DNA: TGTGCCAGCATTGGACCGGGAGGAAGCACAGATACGCAGTATTTT
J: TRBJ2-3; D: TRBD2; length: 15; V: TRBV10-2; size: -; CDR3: CASSDTGLATDTQYF; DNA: TGCGCCAGCAGTGATACCGGACTAGCCACAGATACGCAGTATTTT
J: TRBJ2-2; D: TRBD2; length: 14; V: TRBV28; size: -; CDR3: CASSHGGWTGELFF; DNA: TGTGCCAGCAGTCACGGGGGGTGGACCGGGGAGCTGTTTTTT
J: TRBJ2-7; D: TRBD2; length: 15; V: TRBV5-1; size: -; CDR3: CASSRSSGPSYEQYF; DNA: TGCGCCAGCAGCAGGTCTAGCGGCCCCTCCTACGAGCAGTACTTC
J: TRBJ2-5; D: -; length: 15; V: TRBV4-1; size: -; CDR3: CASSQVPPGVETQYF; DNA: TGCGCCAGCAGCCAAGTTCCCCCGGGGGTTGAGACCCAGTACTTC
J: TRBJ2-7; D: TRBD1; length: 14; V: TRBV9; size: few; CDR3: CASSADQGVGEQYF; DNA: TGTGCCAGCAGCGCGGACCAGGGGGTTGGGGAGCAGTACTTC
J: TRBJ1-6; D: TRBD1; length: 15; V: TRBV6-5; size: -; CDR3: CASSYHRGQASPLHF; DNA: TGTGCCAGCAGTTACCACCGGGGACAGGCCTCACCCCTCCACTTT
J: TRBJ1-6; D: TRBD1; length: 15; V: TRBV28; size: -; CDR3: CASSPTGQPDSPLHF; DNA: TGTGCCAGCAGTCCTACGGGACAGCCGGATTCACCCCTCCACTTT
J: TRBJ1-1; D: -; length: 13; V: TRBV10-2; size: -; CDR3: CASGQGLNTEAFF; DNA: TGCGCCAGCGGCCAGGGGCTGAACACTGAAGCTTTCTTT
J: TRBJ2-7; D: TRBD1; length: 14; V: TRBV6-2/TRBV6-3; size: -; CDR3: CASSPPGQTYEQYF; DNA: TGTGCCAGCAGTCCCCCGGGACAGACATACGAGCAGTACTTC
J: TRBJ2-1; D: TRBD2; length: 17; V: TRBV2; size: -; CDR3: CASSRVVGGRGRNEQFF; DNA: TGTGCCAGCAGTCGCGTTGTAGGCGGGAGGGGGCGCAATGAGCAGTTCTTC
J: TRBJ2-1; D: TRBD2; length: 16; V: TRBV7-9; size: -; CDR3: CASSSTTSGSYNEQFF; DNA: TGTGCCAGCAGCTCAACTACTAGCGGCTCCTACAATGAGCAGTTCTTC
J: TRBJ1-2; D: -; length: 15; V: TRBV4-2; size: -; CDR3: CASSQEERSKNGYTF; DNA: TGTGCCAGCAGCCAAGAGGAAAGGAGCAAAAATGGCTACACCTTC
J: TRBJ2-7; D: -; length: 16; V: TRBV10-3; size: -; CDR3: CAISEGSAGRSYEQYF; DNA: TGTGCCATCAGCGAGGGGTCCGCGGGCCGCTCCTACGAGCAGTACTTC
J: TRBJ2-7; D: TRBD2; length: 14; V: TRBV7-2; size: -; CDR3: CASSLGLADYEQYF; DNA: TGTGCCAGCAGCTTAGGGCTAGCGGACTACGAGCAGTACTTC
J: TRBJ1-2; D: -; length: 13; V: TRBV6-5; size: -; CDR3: CASSRSGSYGYTF; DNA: TGTGCCAGCAGCCGCAGTGGCAGCTATGGCTACACCTTC